These T cell receptor beta chains were read from a single sample in a study of blood T cell repertoires in COVID-19. Measured with immunoSEQ multiplex PCR; TCRdb has only the in-frame clones, and not every one. The sample yields more than 300,000 clones, around 80% seen once. Sequencing was performed on peripheral blood. The receptors were sampled from a woman aged 45-65 years with acute or convalescent COVID-19. The CDR3 runs from the conserved cysteine through the conserved F or W. Fields, in order: V gene, D gene, clone size, J gene, CDR3 DNA, CDR3 protein. The D gene is left open where the match is weak. A clone size is listed for some rows: how often the clone was seen (once, few, many), or a class if it is expanded.

TRBV5-4	-	-	TRBJ1-1	TGTGCCAGCAGCTCGCCGACAGTTAACACTGAAGCTTTCTTT	CASSSPTVNTEAFF
TRBV2	-	-	TRBJ1-2	TGTGCCAGCAGTGAGCAACTCTATGGCTACACCTTC	CASSEQLYGYTF
TRBV7-2	-	-	TRBJ2-7	TGTGCCAGCAGACAGGGCGGGAGCTCCTACGAGCAGTACTTC	CASRQGGSSYEQYF
TRBV27	TRBD1	-	TRBJ1-2	TGTGCCAGCACCCTAAGGGTTGGAGGACAGGGGTACTATGGCTACACCTTC	CASTLRVGGQGYYGYTF
TRBV7-2	TRBD1	-	TRBJ1-1	TGTGCCAGCAGCCCCCCAGGGGGCGCGACTGAAGCTTTCTTT	CASSPPGGATEAFF
TRBV7-2	-	-	TRBJ1-1	TGTGCCAGCAGCTCGACGACAGTTAACACTGAAGCTTTCTTT	CASSSTTVNTEAFF
TRBV19	TRBD2	-	TRBJ2-1	TGTGCCAGTAGTATACACGGGCTAGCGGGAGGAAGGTCCTACAATGAGCAGTTCTTC	CASSIHGLAGGRSYNEQFF
TRBV7-9	-	-	TRBJ2-7	TGTGCCAGCAGCCCCCCGGACAGTTTAGGCTTC	CASSPPDSLGF
TRBV20-1	TRBD1	-	TRBJ1-2	TGCAGTGCTAGTACAGGGGGAGATGGCTACACCTTC	CSASTGGDGYTF
TRBV19	-	-	TRBJ1-2	TGTGCCAGTAGTATTTCCAGCGCGAGCTATGGCTACACCTTC	CASSISSASYGYTF
TRBV11-3	-	-	TRBJ2-2	TGTGCCAGCAGCTTATCCCTAGGTCCTTTAGCAACCGGGGAGCTGTTTTTT	CASSLSLGPLATGELFF
TRBV11-3	-	-	TRBJ2-3	TGTGCCAGCAGCTCATACATAGATACGCAGTATTTT	CASSSYIDTQYF
TRBV25-1	-	-	TRBJ2-5	TGTGCCAGCAGTGAGGAGAACCAAGAGACCCAGTACTTC	CASSEENQETQYF
TRBV6-4	-	-	TRBJ2-2	TGTGCCAGCAGTGACTCTACGGGTGAGAACACCGGGGAGCTGTTTTTT	CASSDSTGENTGELFF
TRBV27	TRBD2	few	TRBJ2-1	TGTGCCAGCAGTTCGACTAGCGGAGCACGTGAGCAGTTCTTC	CASSSTSGAREQFF
TRBV18	TRBD1	-	TRBJ1-3	TGTGCCAGCTCAAGGAACAGGGGGCAAGCAGACACCATATATTTT	CASSRNRGQADTIYF
TRBV19	-	-	TRBJ2-7	TGTGCCAGTAGTATAGCCCCCAGGCAGGGCTACGAGCAGTACTTC	CASSIAPRQGYEQYF
TRBV7-3	-	-	TRBJ1-2	TGTGCCAGCAGCTCTCCGGGCCAAGGGGATGGCTACACCTTC	CASSSPGQGDGYTF
TRBV24-1	TRBD1	few	TRBJ1-4	TGTGCCACCAGTGATTTGCTAGGGACAGGGGATTCTGAAAAACTGTTTTTT	CATSDLLGTGDSEKLFF
TRBV30	-	-	TRBJ1-1	TGTGCCTGGAGTGCGGGTAGGGGGTACACTGAAGCTTTCTTT	CAWSAGRGYTEAFF
TRBV7-9	-	-	TRBJ2-7	TGTGCCAGCAGCTTATCTCCTGGCCGTTCGACCTACGAGCAGTACTTC	CASSLSPGRSTYEQYF
TRBV12-3/TRBV12-4	-	-	TRBJ1-2	TGTGCCAGCACCCCCGGACAAGGGGGCTACACCTTC	CASTPGQGGYTF
TRBV29-1	-	-	TRBJ2-3	TGCAGCTTAGCTGGACTACATAAAGATACGCAGTATTTT	CSLAGLHKDTQYF
TRBV6-5	TRBD1	-	TRBJ1-4	TGTGCCAGCAGTTCCGGGACAGGGTCTGAAAAACTGTTTTTT	CASSSGTGSEKLFF
TRBV27	-	-	TRBJ1-4	TGTGCCAGCGCGTCAGGGCTGGATGAAAAACTGTTTTTT	CASASGLDEKLFF
TRBV6-5	TRBD1	-	TRBJ1-5	TGTGCCAGCAGCGCTACTGGACAGGGCAATCAGCCCCAGCATTTT	CASSATGQGNQPQHF
TRBV4-1	-	-	TRBJ1-1	TGCGCCAGCAGCCCGACCGGGACAAACACTGAAGCTTTCTTT	CASSPTGTNTEAFF
TRBV7-2	-	few	TRBJ2-2	TGTGCCAGCAGCTTAGGTGGGACTAACACCGGGGAGCTGTTTTTT	CASSLGGTNTGELFF
TRBV19	TRBD1	-	TRBJ1-2	TGTGCCAGTAGTATCATTAGTACAGGGGGGAATGGCTACACCTTC	CASSIISTGGNGYTF
TRBV10-1	TRBD2	-	TRBJ2-1	TGCGCCAGCACCGCAACCACTAGCGGGGGATACAATGAGCAGTTCTTC	CASTATTSGGYNEQFF
TRBV5-5	-	-	TRBJ1-2	TGTGCCAGCAGCTTGGATTACAGGGATCACTATGGCTACACCTTC	CASSLDYRDHYGYTF
TRBV7-6	-	few	TRBJ2-2	TGTGCCAGCAGCCCAACTGACACCGGGGAGCTGTTTTTT	CASSPTDTGELFF
TRBV7-8	TRBD2	once	TRBJ2-1	TGTGCCAGCAGCCCCGGACTAGCGGGGGCCTACAATGAGCAGTTCTTC	CASSPGLAGAYNEQFF
TRBV3-1/TRBV3-2	-	-	TRBJ1-1	TGTGCCAGCAGCCATCTCCAAGGAAAGGGGATGAACACTGAAGCTTTCTTT	CASSHLQGKGMNTEAFF
TRBV27	-	-	TRBJ2-3	TGTGCCAGCAGGAGGGAGCGAAACCCCCCAGATACGCAGTATTTT	CASRRERNPPDTQYF
TRBV5-6	-	-	TRBJ1-1	TGTGCCAGCAGCTGGGCTACAGGTTGGGGCACTGAAGCTTTCTTT	CASSWATGWGTEAFF
TRBV12-5	-	-	TRBJ2-3	TGTGCTAGTGAGCGGACGCGTACAGATACGCAGTATTTT	CASERTRTDTQYF
TRBV19	TRBD1	once	TRBJ1-1	TGTGCCAGTAGTATCGCCAGGGGGCACACTGAAGCTTTCTTT	CASSIARGHTEAFF
TRBV29-1	-	-	TRBJ1-2	TGCAGCGCCGGGAGCTTCTACGGCTACACCTTC	CSAGSFYGYTF
TRBV15	TRBD2	-	TRBJ2-7	TGTGCCACCAGCAGAGAGGGGCTAGCGGGAGGGTACGAGCAGTACTTC	CATSREGLAGGYEQYF
TRBV3-1/TRBV3-2	-	-	TRBJ2-6	TGTGCCAGCAGCCAAGGGCCCCAGGGCTCTGGGGCCAACGTCCTGACTTTC	CASSQGPQGSGANVLTF
TRBV28	-	-	TRBJ1-2	TGTGCCAGCAGTTTGGGCACCCCCTTTAACTATGGCTACACCTTC	CASSLGTPFNYGYTF
TRBV2	TRBD1	few	TRBJ2-7	TGTGCCAGCAGTGAACGTCAGGGGGCGTCCGAGCAGTACTTC	CASSERQGASEQYF
TRBV4-3	-	-	TRBJ1-3	TGCGCCAGCAGCCAAGAGGGGCGTGGCCCTGGAAACACCATATATTTT	CASSQEGRGPGNTIYF
TRBV18	TRBD1	-	TRBJ2-7	TGTGCCAGCTCACCGGACAGGGTCGCCGAGCAGTACTTC	CASSPDRVAEQYF
TRBV5-1	-	-	TRBJ1-4	TGCGCCAGCAGCGCAGGGCAAGGGGATGAAAAACTGTTTTTT	CASSAGQGDEKLFF